This note documents a single T cell receptor beta chain sequence. The antigen remains undetermined. This entry belongs to a study of cytomegalovirus exposure and HLA in healthy donors. Findings and limits, study-wide: Later work showed greater clonal expansion in HLA-associated TCR beta chains than in equally common others. A few CMV-associated chains proved CMV antigen-specific in vitro. In a later analysis, TCR beta V- and J-gene trimming showed a link to a missense DCLRE1C variant.

Germline V gene data show CDR1 as GTSNPN and CDR2 as SVGIG (reference sequence). This CDR3 contains 14 residues. V was clipped by 3 bases and J by 3 bases; unmatched bases: 5. The study ran its PCR with 60 Vbeta and 13 Jbeta primers. The data were produced by immunoSEQ multiplex PCR, yet TCRdb's version contains in-frame clones alone and is incomplete. Of about 140,000 clones listed, over 60% were seen once; the top ten hold 2.5% to 3.5%. The chain couples TRBV30 to TRBJ1-1; the match to TRBD1 covers 9 bases. Source material: PBMCs. This TCR came from a man aged 40-55 years in good health and CMV-seronegative. As DNA, the CDR3 is TGTGCCTGGAGGGGGGACAGGGAGTACACTGAAGCTTTCTTT. Protein product: CAWRGDREYTEAFF. Full variable domain (missing parts from reference TRBV30 and TRBJ1-1): SQTIHQWPATLVQPVGSPLSLECTVEGTSNPNLYWYRQAAGRGLQLLFYSVGIGQISSEVPQNLSASRPQDRQFILSSKKLLLSDSGFYLCAWRGDREYTEAFFGQGTRLTVV.